Following are 27 T cell receptor beta chains from one sample sequenced in a study of CXCR3-negative and CXCR3-positive naive CD8 T cells. The study made its TRB cDNA libraries by 5' RACE, adding UMI labels. TCRdb re-analyzed the 5' RACE reads; it lists each CDR3 protein once, without DNA. With around 140,000 distinct CDR3 sequences in the sample, the ten largest clones hold roughly 0.3%. Sequencing was performed on naive CXCR3- CD8+ T cells from blood. Subset of the sample: CD45RO-CCR7+CD27+CD95- naive CD8+ T cells lacking CXCR3 (TNR3-). These receptors all come from a human donor in good health. Some clones in this sample may be carry-over from other donors' samples.

The CDR3 region is CASSITGALNTEAFF. The V call is TRBV19, the J call TRBJ1-1; no DNA is available, so the TRBD1 call from TCRdb remains unchecked. CDR3 length equals 15 residues. CDR1 and CDR2 from the germline V gene are LNHDA and SQIVND (reference sequence).

J is TRBJ2-2 and V is TRBV28; TCRdb selects TRBD1, and the lack of DNA leaves this call unchecked. Germline assignment: CDR1 MDHEN and CDR2 SYDVKM. This CDR3 region has 15 residues. The CDR3 here is CASSSYLHRNGELFF.

The chain has TRBV10-3 and TRBJ2-7. The CDR3 runs 14 residues. CDR1 is ENHRY and CDR2 is SYGVKD in the germline V gene. The CDR3 loop is CAISEPTLRREQYF.

The V call is TRBV15, the J call TRBJ2-2. The CDR3 is 13 amino acids. Germline CDR1 LNHNV, CDR2 YYDKDF (reference sequence). The CDR3 loop is CATGKGYPGELFF. The variable domain in full, with the rest retrieved from reference TRBV15 and TRBJ2-2, is DAMVIQNPRYQVTQFGKPVTLSCSQTLNHNVMYWYQQKSSQAPKLLFHYYDKDFNNEADTPDNFQSRRPNTSFCFLDIRSPGLGDTAMYLCATGKGYPGELFFGEGSRLTVL.

The chain links TRBV7-9 to TRBJ2-7; TCRdb's D call of TRBD2 is untestable without DNA. CDR3 length: 15 residues. Germline V gives CDR1 SEHNR, CDR2 FQNEAQ (reference sequence). CDR3 sequence reads: CASSLGREVSYEQYF.

The rearrangement uses TRBV28 and TRBJ2-2; the TCRdb call, TRBD2, lacks DNA for checking. This CDR3 is 14 amino acids long. CDR1 and CDR2 from the germline V gene are MDHEN and SYDVKM. The CDR3 is CASSLLALTGELFF. The full variable domain, with the rest looked up from reference TRBV28 and TRBJ2-2, is DVKVTQSSRYLVKRTGEKVFLECVQDMDHENMFWYRQDPGLGLRLIYFSYDVKMKEKGDIPEGYSVSREKKERFSLILESASTNQTSMYLCASSLLALTGELFFGEGSRLTVL.

V gene TRBV7-6 combines with J gene TRBJ2-7; the TRBD2 assignment by TCRdb is unverifiable without DNA. This CDR3 comprises 15 residues. Germline V gene data show CDR1 as SGHVS and CDR2 as FNYEAQ. CDR3 sequence reads: CASSQTSGSFSEQYF.

The chain combines TRBV29-1 with TRBJ1-5; TCRdb designates TRBD1, a call that cannot be tested without DNA. The CDR3 runs to 13 residues. Germline V gene data show CDR1 as SQVTM and CDR2 as ANQGSEA. Here the CDR3 reads CSVLTGTGQPQHF.

V is TRBV9 and J is TRBJ1-2; lacking DNA, the TRBD1 call made by TCRdb goes unchecked. The germline V gene encodes CDR1 SGDLS and CDR2 YYNGEE. The CDR3 is 17 amino acids. The CDR3 loop reads CASSVGGVAVKGDGYTF.

This sequence joins TRBV7-3 and TRBJ2-5; the TRBD2 assignment by TCRdb is unverifiable without DNA. The germline V gene has CDR1 SGHTA and CDR2 FQGTGA. The CDR3 totals 15 residues. CDR3 sequence: CASSSSGGREETQYF.

The rearrangement uses TRBV6-5 and TRBJ2-2; TCRdb's D call, TRBD1, is unchecked because there is no DNA. Germline loops: CDR1 MNHEY, CDR2 SVGAGI. This CDR3 comprises 15 residues. The CDR3 sequence: CASSYSRENTGELFF.

The chain couples TRBV4-1 to TRBJ2-6. The CDR3 is made up of 13 amino acids. The germline gives CDR1 MGHRA, CDR2 YSYEKL. CDR3 sequence: CASSQTGLNVLTF.

The gene calls are TRBV4-3 and TRBJ2-3. The CDR3 runs 15 residues. The germline CDR1 and CDR2 sequences are LGHNA and YSLEER. The CDR3 sequence is CASSQRSMGTDTQYF.

The chain links TRBV4-2 to TRBJ2-7; TCRdb gives TRBD2 as the D gene, but with no DNA this cannot be confirmed. This CDR3 is built from 15 residues. From germline, CDR1 is LGHNA and CDR2 YNFKEQ. Here the CDR3 reads CASLKHPSSGYEQYF.

The J gene is TRBJ2-7, the V gene TRBV7-2; TCRdb outputs TRBD1, but without DNA this stays unchecked. Germline V gene lookup returns CDR1 SGHTA and CDR2 FQGNSA. This CDR3 has 15 amino acids. CDR3 in amino acids: CASSFPWDSTYEQYF.

The J gene is TRBJ2-3, the V gene TRBV6-5; without DNA, the TCRdb call of TRBD1 cannot be checked. This CDR3 is 14 amino acids long. Germline CDR1 and CDR2: MNHEY and SVGAGI. CDR3 sequence reads: CAGNLRGRTDTQYF.

The chain couples TRBV29-1 to TRBJ2-7; lacking DNA, the TRBD1 call made by TCRdb goes unchecked. There are 15 residues in the CDR3. Per the germline V gene, CDR1 is SQVTM and CDR2 is ANQGSEA. The CDR3 loop is CSVASGTGATYEQYF.

The chain combines TRBV11-2 with TRBJ2-5; no DNA is available, so the TRBD2 call from TCRdb remains unchecked. Germline V gene sequence: CDR1 SGHAT, CDR2 FQNNGV. The CDR3 covers 12 residues. The CDR3 sequence: CASSPAADELGF.

The genes are TRBV7-8 and TRBJ2-5; TCRdb's D call of TRBD2 is untestable without DNA. From germline, CDR1 is SGHVS and CDR2 FQNEAQ. The CDR3 is 14 residues long. This chain's CDR3 is CASSPLGRKETQYF. The full variable domain, with the rest looked up from reference TRBV7-8 and TRBJ2-5, is GAGVSQSPRYKVAKRGQDVALRCDPISGHVSLFWYQQALGQGPEFLTYFQNEAQLDKSGLPSDRFFAERPEGSVSTLKIQRTQQEDSAVYLCASSPLGRKETQYFGPGTRLLVL.

V gene TRBV4-3 combines with J gene TRBJ2-2; TCRdb's assignment of TRBD1 cannot be checked, as there is no DNA. CDR1 is LGHNA and CDR2 is YSLEER in the germline V gene. This CDR3 is 16 amino acids long. The CDR3 sequence: CASSQDFSVGTGELFF.

The genes are TRBV7-6 and TRBJ1-3; lacking DNA, the TRBD1 call made by TCRdb goes unchecked. CDR3 length: 15 amino acids. The germline V gene encodes CDR1 SGHVS and CDR2 FNYEAQ. This chain's CDR3 is CASSLGQHSGNTIYF.

The chain has TRBV2 and TRBJ2-5; TCRdb gives TRBD1 as the D gene, but with no DNA this cannot be confirmed. The CDR3 has 15 amino acids. Germline V gene sequence: CDR1 SNHLY, CDR2 FYNNEI. CDR3 residues: CASRSWSGEQETQYF.

The chain employs TRBV29-1 and TRBJ2-1; TCRdb indicates TRBD2, and absent DNA this call remains unverified. Germline CDR1 and CDR2: SQVTM and ANQGSEA. The CDR3 is 15 residues long. CDR3: CSIGLAGLSYNEQFF.

This chain uses TRBV15 with TRBJ1-3; TCRdb outputs TRBD1, but without DNA this stays unchecked. This CDR3 has 16 residues. Germline loops: CDR1 LNHNV, CDR2 YYDKDF (reference sequence). This CDR3 is CATSGDSLDSGNTIYF. Full variable domain (remainder filled in from reference TRBV15 and TRBJ1-3): DAMVIQNPRYQVTQFGKPVTLSCSQTLNHNVMYWYQQKSSQAPKLLFHYYDKDFNNEADTPDNFQSRRPNTSFCFLDIRSPGLGDTAMYLCATSGDSLDSGNTIYFGEGSWLTVV.

The chain links TRBV7-8 to TRBJ2-1. The CDR3 is 16 residues long. Per germline, CDR1 SGHVS and CDR2 FQNEAQ. CDR3 residues: CASSLSSRAPNNEQFF.

The rearrangement uses TRBV20-1 and TRBJ2-3; TCRdb gives TRBD1 as the D gene, but with no DNA this cannot be confirmed. The CDR3 spans 13 residues. Germline V gene sequence: CDR1 DFQATT, CDR2 SNEGSKA (reference sequence). The CDR3 here is CSARASGFDTQYF.

The chain uses TRBV7-9 and TRBJ2-3. This CDR3 has 12 amino acids. Germline V gene lookup returns CDR1 SEHNR and CDR2 FQNEAQ (reference sequence). CDR3 residues: CASSLLGDTQYF.